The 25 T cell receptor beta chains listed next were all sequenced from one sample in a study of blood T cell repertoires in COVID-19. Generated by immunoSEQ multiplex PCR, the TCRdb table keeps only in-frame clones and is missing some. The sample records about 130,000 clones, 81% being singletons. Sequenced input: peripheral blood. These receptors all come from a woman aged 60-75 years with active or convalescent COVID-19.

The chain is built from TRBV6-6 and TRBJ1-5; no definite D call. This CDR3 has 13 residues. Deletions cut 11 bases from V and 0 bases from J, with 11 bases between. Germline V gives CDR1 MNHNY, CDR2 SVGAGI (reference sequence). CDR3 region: CAAGEVSNQPQHF. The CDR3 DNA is TGTGCCGCCGGAGAGGTTAGCAATCAGCCCCAGCATTTT.

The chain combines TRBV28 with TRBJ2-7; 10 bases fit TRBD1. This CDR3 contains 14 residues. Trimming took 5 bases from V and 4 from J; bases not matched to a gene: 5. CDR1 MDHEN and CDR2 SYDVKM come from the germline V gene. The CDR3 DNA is TGTGCCAGCAGTGCGACAGGGGGCGCGTACGAGCAGTACTTC. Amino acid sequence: CASSATGGAYEQYF.

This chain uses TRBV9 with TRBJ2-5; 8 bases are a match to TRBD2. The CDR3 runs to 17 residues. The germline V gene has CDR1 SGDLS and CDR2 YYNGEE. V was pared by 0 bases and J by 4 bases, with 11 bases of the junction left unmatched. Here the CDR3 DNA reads TGTGCCAGCAGCGTAGGAGCAGCGGGAGCGGCTGGAGAGACCCAGTACTTC. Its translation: CASSVGAAGAAGETQYF.

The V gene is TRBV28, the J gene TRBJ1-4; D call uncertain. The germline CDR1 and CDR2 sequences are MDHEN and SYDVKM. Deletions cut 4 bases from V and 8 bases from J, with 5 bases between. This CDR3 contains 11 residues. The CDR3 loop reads CASSYTEKLFF. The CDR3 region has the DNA TGTGCCAGCAGTTACACGGAAAAACTGTTTTTT.

CDR3 DNA: TGTGCCAGCAGTTTTATACAGGGCGATGGCTACACCTTC. Protein: CASSFIQGDGYTF. This sequence joins TRBV28 and TRBJ1-2, with a weak D call TRBD1 (6 bases). There are 13 residues in the CDR3. Germline lookup yields CDR1 MDHEN and CDR2 SYDVKM. V gave up 3 bases and J gave up 6 bases, with 11 bases separating them.

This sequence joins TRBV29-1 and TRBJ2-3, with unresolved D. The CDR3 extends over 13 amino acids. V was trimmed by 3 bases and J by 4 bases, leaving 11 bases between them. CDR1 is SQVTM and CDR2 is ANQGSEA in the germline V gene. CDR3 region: CSVDGTRSDTQYF. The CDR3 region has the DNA TGCAGCGTTGACGGTACGAGGTCAGATACGCAGTATTTT.

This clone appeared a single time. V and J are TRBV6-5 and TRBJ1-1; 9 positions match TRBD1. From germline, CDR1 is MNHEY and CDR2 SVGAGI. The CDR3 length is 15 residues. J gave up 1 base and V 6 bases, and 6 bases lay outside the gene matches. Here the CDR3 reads CASRPRDRENTEAFF. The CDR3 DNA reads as TGTGCCAGCAGGCCTCGGGACAGGGAGAACACTGAAGCTTTCTTT.

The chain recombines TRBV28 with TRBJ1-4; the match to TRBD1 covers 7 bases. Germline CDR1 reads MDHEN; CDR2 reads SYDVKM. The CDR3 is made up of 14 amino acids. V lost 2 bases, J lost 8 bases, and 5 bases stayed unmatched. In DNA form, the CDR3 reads TGTGCCAGCAGTTTAGGACAGGCCGGAGAAAAACTGTTTTTT. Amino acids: CASSLGQAGEKLFF. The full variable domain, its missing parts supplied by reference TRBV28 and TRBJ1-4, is DVKVTQSSRYLVKRTGEKVFLECVQDMDHENMFWYRQDPGLGLRLIYFSYDVKMKEKGDIPEGYSVSREKKERFSLILESASTNQTSMYLCASSLGQAGEKLFFGSGTQLSVL.

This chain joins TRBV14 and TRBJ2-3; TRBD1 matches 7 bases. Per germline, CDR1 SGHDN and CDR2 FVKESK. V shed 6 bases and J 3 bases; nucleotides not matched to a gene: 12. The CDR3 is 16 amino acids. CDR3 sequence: CASSRRQGTVTDTQYF. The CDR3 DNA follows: TGTGCCAGCAGTCGCCGACAGGGAACGGTTACAGATACGCAGTATTTT.

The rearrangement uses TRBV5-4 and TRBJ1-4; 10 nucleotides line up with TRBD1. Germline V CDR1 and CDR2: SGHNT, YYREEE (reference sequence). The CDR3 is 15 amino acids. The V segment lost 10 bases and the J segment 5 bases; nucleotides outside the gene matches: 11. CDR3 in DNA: TGTGCCGGCTCAGAACCGGGACAGGGGAATGAAAAACTGTTTTTT. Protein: CAGSEPGQGNEKLFF. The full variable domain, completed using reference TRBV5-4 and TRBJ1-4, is ETGVTQSPTHLIKTRGQQVTLRCSSQSGHNTVSWYQQALGQGPQFIFQYYREEENGRGNFPPRFSGLQFPNYSSELNVNALELDDSALYLCAGSEPGQGNEKLFFGSGTQLSVL.

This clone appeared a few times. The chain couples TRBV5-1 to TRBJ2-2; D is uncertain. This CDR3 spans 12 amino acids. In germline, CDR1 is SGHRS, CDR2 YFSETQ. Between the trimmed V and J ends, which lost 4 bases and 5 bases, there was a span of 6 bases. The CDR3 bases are TGCGCCAGCAGCCGTAAAACCGGGGAGCTGTTTTTT. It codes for CASSRKTGELFF.

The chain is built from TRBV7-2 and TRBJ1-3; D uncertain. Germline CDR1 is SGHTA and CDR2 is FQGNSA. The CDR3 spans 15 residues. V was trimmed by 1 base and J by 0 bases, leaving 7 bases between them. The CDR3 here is CASSLVSVSGNTIYF. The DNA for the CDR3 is TGTGCCAGCAGCTTAGTTTCCGTCTCTGGAAACACCATATATTTT.

CDR3 coding DNA: TGTGCCACCAGCCCTAGCGGGAGCCCCTACAATGAGCAGTTCTTC. This codes for CATSPSGSPYNEQFF. This chain uses TRBV24-1 with TRBJ2-1; 10 bases map to TRBD2. The CDR3 has 15 amino acids. Germline V gene sequence: CDR1 KGHDR, CDR2 SFDVKD. V shed 7 bases, J shed 2 bases, and the junction held 4 bases outside the gene matches.

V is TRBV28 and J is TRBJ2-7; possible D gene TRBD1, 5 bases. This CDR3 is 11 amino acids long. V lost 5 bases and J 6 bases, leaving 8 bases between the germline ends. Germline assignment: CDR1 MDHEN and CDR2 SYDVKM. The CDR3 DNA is TGTGCCAGCAGTGCCCAGGGCGAGCAGTACGTC. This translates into CASSAQGEQYV.

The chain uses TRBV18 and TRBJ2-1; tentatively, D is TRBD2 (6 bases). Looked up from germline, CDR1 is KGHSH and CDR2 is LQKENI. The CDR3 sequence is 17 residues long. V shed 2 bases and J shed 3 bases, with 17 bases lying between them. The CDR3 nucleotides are TGTGCCAGCTCACCAGACGGTCATCGTAGCGGCTACAATGAGCAGTTCTTC. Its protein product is CASSPDGHRSGYNEQFF.

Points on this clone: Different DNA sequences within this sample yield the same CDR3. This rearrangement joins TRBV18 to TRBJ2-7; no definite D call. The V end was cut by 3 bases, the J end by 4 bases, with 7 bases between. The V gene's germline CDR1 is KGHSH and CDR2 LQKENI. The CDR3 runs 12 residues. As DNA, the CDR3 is TGTGCCAGCTCACCCGGGTCTTACGAGCAGTACTTC. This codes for CASSPGSYEQYF. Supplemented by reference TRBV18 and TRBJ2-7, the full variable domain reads NAGVMQNPRHLVRRRGQEARLRCSPMKGHSHVYWYRQLPEEGLKFMVYLQKENIIDESGMPKERFSAEFPKEGPSILRIQQVVRGDSAAYFCASSPGSYEQYFGPGTRLTVT.

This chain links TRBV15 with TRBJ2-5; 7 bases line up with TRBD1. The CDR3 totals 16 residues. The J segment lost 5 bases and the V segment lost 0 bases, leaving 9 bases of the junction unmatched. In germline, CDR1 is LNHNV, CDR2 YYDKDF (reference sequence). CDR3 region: CATSREAQGSGETQYF. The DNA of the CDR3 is TGTGCCACCAGCAGAGAGGCACAGGGGTCGGGGGAGACCCAGTACTTC.

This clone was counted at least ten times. The CDR3 is CASSRGDWDTGELFF. The CDR3 DNA reads as TGTGCCAGCAGCCGCGGGGATTGGGACACCGGGGAGCTGTTTTTT. This chain links TRBV6-2 or TRBV6-3 with TRBJ2-2, with D possibly being TRBD2 (6 bases). This CDR3 has 15 residues. The germline CDR1 and CDR2 sequences are MNHEY and SVGEGT. V dropped 6 bases and J dropped 3 bases, with 14 bases sitting between them.

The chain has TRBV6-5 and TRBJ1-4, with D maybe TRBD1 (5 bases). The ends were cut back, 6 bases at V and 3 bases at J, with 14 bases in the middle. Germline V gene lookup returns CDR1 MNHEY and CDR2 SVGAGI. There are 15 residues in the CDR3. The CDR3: CASRPQGEANEKLFF. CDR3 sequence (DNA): TGTGCCAGCAGGCCCCAGGGCGAGGCTAATGAAAAACTGTTTTTT.

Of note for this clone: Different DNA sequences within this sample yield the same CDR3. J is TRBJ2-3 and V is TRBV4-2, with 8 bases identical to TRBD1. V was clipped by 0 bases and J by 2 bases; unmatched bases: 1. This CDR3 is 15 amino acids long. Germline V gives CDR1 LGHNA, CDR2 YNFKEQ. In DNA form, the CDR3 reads TGTGCCAGCAGCCAAGACAGGGGGCACACAGATACGCAGTATTTT. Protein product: CASSQDRGHTDTQYF.

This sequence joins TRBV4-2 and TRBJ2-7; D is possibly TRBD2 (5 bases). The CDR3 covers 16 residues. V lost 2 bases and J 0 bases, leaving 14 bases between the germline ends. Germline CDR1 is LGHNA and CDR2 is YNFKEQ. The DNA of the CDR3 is TGTGCCAGCAGCCAACGAGATCGAGGGCTCTCCTACGAGCAGTACTTC. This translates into CASSQRDRGLSYEQYF.

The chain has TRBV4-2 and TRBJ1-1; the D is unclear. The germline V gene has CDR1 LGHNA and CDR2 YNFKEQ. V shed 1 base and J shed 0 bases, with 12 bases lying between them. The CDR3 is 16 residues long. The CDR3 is CASSQGKSGLNTEAFF. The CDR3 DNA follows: TGTGCCAGCAGCCAAGGTAAATCAGGCTTGAACACTGAAGCTTTCTTT.

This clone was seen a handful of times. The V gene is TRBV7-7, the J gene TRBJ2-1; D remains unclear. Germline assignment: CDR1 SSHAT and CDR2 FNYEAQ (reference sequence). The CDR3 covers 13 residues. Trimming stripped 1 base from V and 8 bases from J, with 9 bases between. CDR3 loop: CASSLGVGYEQFF. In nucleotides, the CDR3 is TGTGCCAGCAGCTTAGGTGTGGGCTATGAGCAGTTCTTC.

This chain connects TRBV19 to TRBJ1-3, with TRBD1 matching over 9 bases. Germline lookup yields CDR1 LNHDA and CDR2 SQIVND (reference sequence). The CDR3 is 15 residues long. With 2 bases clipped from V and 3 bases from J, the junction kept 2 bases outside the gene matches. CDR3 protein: CASSIRTGVGNTIYF. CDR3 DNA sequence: TGTGCCAGTAGTATAAGGACAGGGGTTGGAAACACCATATATTTT.

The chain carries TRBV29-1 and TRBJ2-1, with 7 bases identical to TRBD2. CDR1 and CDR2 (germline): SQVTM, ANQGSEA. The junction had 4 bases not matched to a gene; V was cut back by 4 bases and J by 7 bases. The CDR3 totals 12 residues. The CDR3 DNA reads TGCAGCGTTGGTCCTAGCGGAAATGAGCAGTTCTTC. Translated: CSVGPSGNEQFF.